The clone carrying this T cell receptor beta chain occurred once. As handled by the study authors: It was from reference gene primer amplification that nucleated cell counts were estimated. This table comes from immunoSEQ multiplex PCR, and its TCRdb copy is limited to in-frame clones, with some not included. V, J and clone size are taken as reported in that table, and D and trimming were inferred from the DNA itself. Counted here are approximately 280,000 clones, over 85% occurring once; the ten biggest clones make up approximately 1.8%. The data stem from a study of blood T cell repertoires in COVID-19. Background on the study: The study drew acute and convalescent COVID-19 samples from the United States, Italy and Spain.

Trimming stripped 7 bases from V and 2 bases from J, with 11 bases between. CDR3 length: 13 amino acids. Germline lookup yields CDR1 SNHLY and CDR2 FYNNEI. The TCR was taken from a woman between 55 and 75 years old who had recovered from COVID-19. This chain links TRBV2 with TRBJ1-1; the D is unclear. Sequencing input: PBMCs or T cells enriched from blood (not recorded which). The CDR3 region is CASKANSNTEAFF. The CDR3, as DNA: TGTGCCAGCAAAGCCAACAGCAACACTGAAGCTTTCTTT. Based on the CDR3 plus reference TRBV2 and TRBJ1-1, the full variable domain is EPEVTQTPSHQVTQMGQEVILRCVPISNHLYFYWYRQILGQKVEFLVSFYNNEISEKSEIFDDQFSVERPDGSNFTLKIRSTKLEDSAMYFCASKANSNTEAFFGQGTRLTVV.